This TCR beta chain was documented in a study of early T cells in non-severe SARS-CoV-2 infection. MiXCR was run by TCRdb on the 5' RACE reads, yielding one entry per CDR3 protein. The sample lists fewer than 40,000 distinct CDR3 sequences; around 3.9% were seen once. This CDR3 is 15 amino acids long. Trimming removed 1 base from V and 3 bases from J, with 12 bases in between. Germline CDR1 is MDHEN and CDR2 is SYDVKM. At least ten counts were recorded for this clonotype. This sequence originates from an adult who was a healthcare worker with PCR-confirmed SARS-CoV-2 infection or an uninfected control (not recorded which). The V call is TRBV28, the J call TRBJ2-5, with D uncertain. Sequenced: whole blood. CDR3 sequence (DNA): TGTGCCAGCAGTTTATCCCCCCCCAGTAAAGAGACCCAGTACTTC. Amino acid sequence: CASSLSPPSKETQYF. Combining the CDR3 with reference TRBV28 and TRBJ2-5 gives the whole variable domain DVKVTQSSRYLVKRTGEKVFLECVQDMDHENMFWYRQDPGLGLRLIYFSYDVKMKEKGDIPEGYSVSREKKERFSLILESASTNQTSMYLCASSLSPPSKETQYFGPGTRLLVL.